What follows are 19 T cell receptor beta chains derived from one specimen sequenced in a study of Ad26.COV2.S vaccination and SARS-CoV-2 variants. Data came from immunoSEQ multiplex PCR; TCRdb stores just in-frame clones and leaves some out. The table has hundreds of thousands of clones, roughly nine tenths seen once. Treatment noted: around 19 received Ad26.COV2.S at low or high dose, single or two shots; five or six received placebo; per-sample allocation not given. After the first vaccine or placebo injection, samples were drawn on day 63. Specimen: peripheral blood, collected in a trial of Ad26.COV2.S vaccine versus placebo. Source of these receptors: a person aged 18-65 years who received the Ad26.COV2.S COVID-19 vaccine or a placebo.

This clone was recorded only once. This chain uses TRBV11-2 with TRBJ2-4, with 14 bases identical to TRBD2. The CDR3 is 19 amino acids. V gave up 4 bases and J gave up 0 bases; unmatched junction bases: 8. Germline CDR1 is SGHAT and CDR2 is FQNNGV. The CDR3 loop is CASSSSGLAGARAKNIQYF. As DNA, the CDR3 is TGTGCCAGCAGCTCGTCGGGACTAGCGGGGGCTCGAGCCAAAAACATTCAGTACTTC.

Only one count was recorded for this clone. V usage is TRBV21-1 and J usage is TRBJ2-5; TRBD1, as called in the table, went unchecked against the DNA. TRBV21-1 corresponds to a pseudogene. The CDR3 loop spans 14 amino acids. The CDR3 loop is CAGVRAETEETQYF. CDR3 nucleotides: TGTGCCGGAGTTCGTGCGGAGACAGAAGAGACCCAGTACTTC.

The table lists this clone with a count of one. The chain couples TRBV5-1 to TRBJ1-1; the match to TRBD1 covers 10 bases. Trimming cost V 4 bases and J 7 bases; bases outside gene matches: 13. This CDR3 has 16 amino acids. Germline loops: CDR1 SGHRS, CDR2 YFSETQ. The CDR3 DNA is TGCGCCAGCAGCCTCGCCCCGGGACAGGGGCCCCTTGAAGCTTTCTTT. It yields the protein CASSLAPGQGPLEAFF.

This sequence joins TRBV9 and TRBJ1-2; D perhaps matches TRBD1 (5 bases). The V and J ends lost 1 base and 2 bases respectively, with 12 bases between them. Germline V lookup: CDR1 SGDLS, CDR2 YYNGEE. The CDR3 runs 15 residues. CDR3 in DNA: TGTGCCAGCAGCGTATTATCTAGGACAAACTATGGCTACACCTTC. Protein sequence: CASSVLSRTNYGYTF.

The V call is TRBV5-1, the J call TRBJ2-1; D unresolved. Per germline, CDR1 SGHRS and CDR2 YFSETQ. With 3 bases removed from V and 0 bases from J, the gap between germline ends came to 10 bases. The CDR3 has 15 residues. CDR3 protein: CASSSRPDSYNEQFF. The CDR3 region has the DNA TGCGCCAGCAGCTCCCGACCTGACTCCTACAATGAGCAGTTCTTC.

V and J are TRBV2 and TRBJ2-5; D remains ambiguous. Germline V gene data show CDR1 as SNHLY and CDR2 as FYNNEI. The CDR3 spans 12 residues. Trimming removed 4 bases at V and 5 bases at J, with 8 bases between. The CDR3 reads CASSGQGETQYF. The CDR3 nucleotides read TGTGCCAGCAGTGGACAAGGGGAGACCCAGTACTTC.

As concerns this clone: The sample holds other DNA sequences that translate to the same CDR3. The CDR3 coding sequence is TGTGCCACCAGTGATCCGGGACAGGGGACAGATACGCAGTATTTT. It is translated as CATSDPGQGTDTQYF. J is TRBJ2-3 and V is TRBV24-1; 10 bases match TRBD1. The germline V gene has CDR1 KGHDR and CDR2 SFDVKD. The CDR3 totals 15 residues. Unmatched junction bases numbered 2, after V lost 3 bases and J lost 3 bases.

DNA for the CDR3: TGTGCCAGCAGCCCCCCCGGGGGGCCCTTGAACACTGAAGCTTTCTTT. Its translation is CASSPPGGPLNTEAFF. The chain has TRBV7-9 and TRBJ1-1; a weak D match, TRBD1 (6 bases). Germline CDR1 reads SEHNR; CDR2 reads FQNEAQ (reference sequence). Between the trimmed V and J ends, which lost 5 bases and 0 bases, there was a span of 16 bases. CDR3 length: 16 amino acids.

The chain employs TRBV10-2 and TRBJ2-2, with no clear D. CDR1 WSHSY and CDR2 SAAADI come from the germline V gene. Trimming left V 4 bases short and J 4 bases short, with 13 bases between. The CDR3 runs to 15 residues. The DNA for the CDR3 is TGCGCCAGCAGTGGTGGTACGGTTCTCACCGGGGAGCTGTTTTTT. Protein: CASSGGTVLTGELFF.

V is TRBV7-2 and J is TRBJ1-1; TRBD1 is a possible D gene (6 bases). Germline values: CDR1 SGHTA, CDR2 FQGNSA. CDR3 size: 14 residues. Trimming stripped 0 bases from V and 7 bases from J, with 12 bases between. The CDR3 is CASSLATGLSEAFF. The CDR3, as DNA: TGTGCCAGCAGCTTAGCGACAGGACTAAGTGAAGCTTTCTTT.

Only a few counts were recorded for this clone. V gene TRBV19 combines with J gene TRBJ1-6, with TRBD1 matching over 8 bases. There are 15 residues in the CDR3. The germline gives CDR1 LNHDA, CDR2 SQIVND (reference sequence). V shed 3 bases and J 8 bases; nucleotides not matched to a gene: 6. CDR3 in amino acids: CASSISGGMYSPLHF. The CDR3 nucleotides read TGTGCCAGTAGTATCTCAGGGGGCATGTATTCACCCCTCCACTTT.

The sample holds a few counts of this clone. The chain has TRBV19 and TRBJ2-2; a possible D gene is TRBD2 (6 bases). This CDR3 is 16 amino acids long. From germline, CDR1 is LNHDA and CDR2 SQIVND (reference sequence). V lost 3 bases, J lost 5 bases, and 16 bases lay in between. CDR3 amino acids: CASSIAGAGGTGELFF. CDR3 bases: TGTGCCAGTAGTATTGCTGGGGCCGGGGGAACCGGGGAGCTGTTTTTT.

The rearrangement uses TRBV6-5 and TRBJ2-7; 12 nucleotides line up with TRBD2. From germline, CDR1 is MNHEY and CDR2 SVGAGI. The CDR3 runs to 15 residues. V shed 5 bases and J 4 bases; nucleotides not matched to a gene: 6. The CDR3 DNA reads as TGTGCCAGCAGTAGACTAGCGGGAGAGGGTTACGAGCAGTACGTC. Its protein is CASSRLAGEGYEQYV.

V and J are TRBV3-1 (or the pseudogene TRBV3-2) and TRBJ1-1; D unresolved. The CDR3 spans 16 residues. From germline, CDR1 is LGHDT and CDR2 YNNKEL (reference sequence). V lost 2 bases and J 4 bases, leaving 17 bases between the germline ends. The CDR3 region has the DNA TGTGCCAGCAGCCAATTATCGGGAGGAAGGGTCACTGAAGCTTTCTTT. Translation gives CASSQLSGGRVTEAFF.

The chain joins TRBV7-2 to TRBJ1-2; D perhaps matches TRBD1 (6 bases). Trimming left V 5 bases short and J 2 bases short, with 12 bases between. Germline V CDR1 and CDR2: SGHTA, FQGNSA. There are 14 residues in the CDR3. This CDR3 reads CASSVDRLNYGYTF. The CDR3 bases are TGTGCCAGCAGCGTAGACAGGTTAAACTATGGCTACACCTTC.

V is TRBV6-5 and J is TRBJ1-1; D is unclear. Germline V gene lookup returns CDR1 MNHEY and CDR2 SVGAGI. The CDR3 runs to 15 residues. V lost 0 bases, J lost 0 bases, and 8 bases lay in between. CDR3 bases: TGTGCCAGCAGTTACTCGCCGACGGTGAACACTGAAGCTTTCTTT. Translating gives CASSYSPTVNTEAFF.

This clone turned up a few times. The chain has TRBV28 and TRBJ1-1; D unresolved. The length of the CDR3 is 13 residues. V lost 4 bases to trimming and J lost 4 bases, with 10 bases between them. Germline loops: CDR1 MDHEN, CDR2 SYDVKM. CDR3 coding DNA: TGTGCCAGCAGTTCCCCGGCGGGCACTGAAGCTTTCTTT. Translation gives CASSSPAGTEAFF.

This clone was found once. V gene TRBV5-6 combines with J gene TRBJ2-7; TRBD2 is a possible D gene (5 bases). V was trimmed by 0 bases and J by 3 bases, leaving 10 bases between them. This CDR3 contains 14 residues. Germline CDR1 SGHDT, CDR2 YYEEEE. The CDR3 nucleotides read TGTGCCAGCAGCTTGGGGCTAGCTATCTACGAGCAGTACGTC. Its translation: CASSLGLAIYEQYV.

The chain has TRBV20-1 and TRBJ2-1; no firm D call. The CDR3 sequence is 13 residues long. V lost 3 bases and J 7 bases, leaving 13 bases between the germline ends. Germline-derived CDR1 and CDR2 are DFQATT and SNEGSKA (reference sequence). CDR3 amino acids: CSASTDLMNEQFF. The DNA for the CDR3 is TGCAGTGCTAGTACAGACTTAATGAATGAGCAGTTCTTC.